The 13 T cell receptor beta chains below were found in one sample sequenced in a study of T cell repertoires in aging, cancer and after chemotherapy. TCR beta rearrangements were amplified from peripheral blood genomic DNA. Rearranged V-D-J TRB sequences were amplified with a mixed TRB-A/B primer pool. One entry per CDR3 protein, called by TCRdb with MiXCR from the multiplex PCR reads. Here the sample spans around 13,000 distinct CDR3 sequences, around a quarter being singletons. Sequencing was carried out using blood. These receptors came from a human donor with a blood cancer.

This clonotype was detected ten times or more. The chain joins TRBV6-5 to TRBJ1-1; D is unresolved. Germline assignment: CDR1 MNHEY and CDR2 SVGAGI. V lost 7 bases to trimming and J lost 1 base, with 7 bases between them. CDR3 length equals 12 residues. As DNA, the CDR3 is TGTGCCAGCATGGCGGAGAACACTGAAGCTTTCTTT. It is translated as CASMAENTEAFF.

CDR3 sequence: CASSPSWTSGANVLTF. The DNA for the CDR3 is TGTGCCAGCTCACCCTCATGGACTTCTGGGGCCAACGTCCTGACTTTC. V is TRBV18 and J is TRBJ2-6; a weak D match, TRBD2 (5 bases). Germline V gives CDR1 KGHSH, CDR2 LQKENI. This CDR3 has 16 residues. V was clipped by 3 bases and J by 1 base, with 10 bases between them. The full variable domain, in which reference TRBV18 and TRBJ2-6 provide the parts outside the CDR3, is NAGVMQNPRHLVRRRGQEARLRCSPMKGHSHVYWYRQLPEEGLKFMVYLQKENIIDESGMPKERFSAEFPKEGPSILRIQQVVRGDSAAYFCASSPSWTSGANVLTFGAGSRLTVL.

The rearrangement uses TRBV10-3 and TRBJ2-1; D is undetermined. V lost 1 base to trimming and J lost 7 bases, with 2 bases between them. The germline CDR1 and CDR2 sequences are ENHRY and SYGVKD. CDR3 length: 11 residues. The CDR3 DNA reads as TGTGCCATCAGTGAGTTGAATGAGCAGTTCTTC. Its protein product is CAISELNEQFF.

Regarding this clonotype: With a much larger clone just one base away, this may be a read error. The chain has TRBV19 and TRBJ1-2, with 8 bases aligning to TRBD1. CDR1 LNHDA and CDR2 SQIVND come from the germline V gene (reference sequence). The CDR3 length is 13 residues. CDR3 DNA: TGTGCCGCTGGAACAGGGGGAGAGTATGTCTACACCTTC. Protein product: CAAGTGGEYVYTF.

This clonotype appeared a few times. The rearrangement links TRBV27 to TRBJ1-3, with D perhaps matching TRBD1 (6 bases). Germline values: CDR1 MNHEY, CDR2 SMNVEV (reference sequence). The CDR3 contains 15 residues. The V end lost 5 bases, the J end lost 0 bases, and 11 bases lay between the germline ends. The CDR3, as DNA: TGTGCCAGCAGTAGAACAGGGAGCTCTGGAAACACCATATATTTT. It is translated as CASSRTGSSGNTIYF.

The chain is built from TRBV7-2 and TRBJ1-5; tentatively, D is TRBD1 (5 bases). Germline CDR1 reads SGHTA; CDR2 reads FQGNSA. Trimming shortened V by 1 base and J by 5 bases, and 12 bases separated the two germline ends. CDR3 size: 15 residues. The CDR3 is CASSLGLQGHQPQHF. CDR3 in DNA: TGTGCCAGCAGCTTAGGGTTGCAGGGTCATCAGCCCCAGCATTTT.

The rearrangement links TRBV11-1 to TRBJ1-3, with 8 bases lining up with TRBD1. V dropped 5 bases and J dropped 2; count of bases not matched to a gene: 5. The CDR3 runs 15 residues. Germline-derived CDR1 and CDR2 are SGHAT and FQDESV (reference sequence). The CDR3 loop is CASSPDRVAGNTIYF. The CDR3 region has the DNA TGTGCCAGCAGCCCGGACAGGGTGGCTGGAAACACCATATATTTT. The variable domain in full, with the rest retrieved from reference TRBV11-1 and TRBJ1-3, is EAEVAQSPRYKITEKSQAVAFWCDPISGHATLYWYRQILGQGPELLVQFQDESVVDDSQLPKDRFSAERLKGVDSTLKIQPAELGDSAMYLCASSPDRVAGNTIYFGEGSWLTVV.

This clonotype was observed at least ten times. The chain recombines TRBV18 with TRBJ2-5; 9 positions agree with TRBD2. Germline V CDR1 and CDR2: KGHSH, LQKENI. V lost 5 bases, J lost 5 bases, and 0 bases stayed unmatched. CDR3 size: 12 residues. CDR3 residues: CASSGTSETQYF. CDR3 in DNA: TGTGCCAGCTCAGGGACTAGCGAGACCCAGTACTTC.

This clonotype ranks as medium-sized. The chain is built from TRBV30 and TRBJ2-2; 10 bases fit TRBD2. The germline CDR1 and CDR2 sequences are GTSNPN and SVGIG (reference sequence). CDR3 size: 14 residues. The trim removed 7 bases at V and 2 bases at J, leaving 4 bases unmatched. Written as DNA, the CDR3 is TGTGCCTCCACTAGCGGGGTAAACACCGGGGAGCTGTTTTTT. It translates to CASTSGVNTGELFF.

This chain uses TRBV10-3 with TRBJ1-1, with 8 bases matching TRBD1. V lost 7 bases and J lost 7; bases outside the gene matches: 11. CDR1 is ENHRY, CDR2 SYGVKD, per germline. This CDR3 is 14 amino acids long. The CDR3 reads CAITRGRGQGEAFF. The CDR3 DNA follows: TGTGCCATCACTCGGGGCAGGGGGCAAGGTGAAGCTTTCTTT.

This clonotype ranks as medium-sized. This CDR3 is CASGGTGASLSGANVLTF. The CDR3 nucleotides are TGTGCCAGTGGGGGGACAGGGGCCAGCCTATCTGGGGCCAACGTCCTGACTTTC. The chain combines TRBV19 with TRBJ2-6; 10 nucleotides match TRBD1. Germline CDR1 LNHDA, CDR2 SQIVND (reference sequence). V lost 8 bases to trimming and J lost 1 base; unmatched junction nucleotides: 11. This CDR3 region has 18 residues.

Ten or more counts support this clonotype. This CDR3 reads CAWSAPGLVYDTQYF. CDR3 DNA sequence: TGTGCCTGGAGTGCTCCGGGCCTAGTTTACGATACGCAGTATTTT. The chain employs TRBV30 and TRBJ2-3; D not resolved. V was trimmed by 1 base and J by 6 bases, leaving 17 bases between them. From germline, CDR1 is GTSNPN and CDR2 SVGIG (reference sequence). The CDR3 consists of 15 residues.

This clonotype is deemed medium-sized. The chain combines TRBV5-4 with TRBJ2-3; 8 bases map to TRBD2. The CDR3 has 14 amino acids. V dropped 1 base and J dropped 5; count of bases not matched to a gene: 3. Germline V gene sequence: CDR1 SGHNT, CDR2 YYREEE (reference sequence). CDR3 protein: CASSLRGGQDTQYF. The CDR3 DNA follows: TGTGCCAGCAGCTTGCGGGGGGGGCAAGATACGCAGTATTTT.